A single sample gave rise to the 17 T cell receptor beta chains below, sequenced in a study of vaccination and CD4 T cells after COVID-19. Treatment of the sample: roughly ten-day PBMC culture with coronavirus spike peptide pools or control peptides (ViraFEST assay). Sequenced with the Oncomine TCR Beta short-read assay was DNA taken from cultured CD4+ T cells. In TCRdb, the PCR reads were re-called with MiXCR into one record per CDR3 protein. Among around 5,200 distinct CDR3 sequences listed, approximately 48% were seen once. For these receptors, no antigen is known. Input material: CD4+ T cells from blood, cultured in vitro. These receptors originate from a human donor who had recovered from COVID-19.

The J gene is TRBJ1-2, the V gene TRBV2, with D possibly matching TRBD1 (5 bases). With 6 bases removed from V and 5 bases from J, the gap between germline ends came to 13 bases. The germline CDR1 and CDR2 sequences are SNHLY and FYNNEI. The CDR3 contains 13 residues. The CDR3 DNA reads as TGTGCCAGCAGGGTAGGGACGGATTATGGCTACACCTTC. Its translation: CASRVGTDYGYTF.

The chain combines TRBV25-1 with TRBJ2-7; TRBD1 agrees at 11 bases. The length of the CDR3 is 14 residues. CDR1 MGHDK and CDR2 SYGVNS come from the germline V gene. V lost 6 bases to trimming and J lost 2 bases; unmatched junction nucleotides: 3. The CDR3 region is CASRGTGGAYEQYF. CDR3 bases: TGTGCCAGCAGGGGGACAGGGGGTGCCTACGAGCAGTACTTC.

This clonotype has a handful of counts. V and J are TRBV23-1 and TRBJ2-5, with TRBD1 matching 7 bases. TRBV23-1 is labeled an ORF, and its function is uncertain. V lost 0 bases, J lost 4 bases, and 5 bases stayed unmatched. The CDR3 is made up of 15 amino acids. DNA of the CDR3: TGCGCCAGCAGTCAATCACGAGACAGGGTAGAGACCCAGTACTTC. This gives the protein CASSQSRDRVETQYF.

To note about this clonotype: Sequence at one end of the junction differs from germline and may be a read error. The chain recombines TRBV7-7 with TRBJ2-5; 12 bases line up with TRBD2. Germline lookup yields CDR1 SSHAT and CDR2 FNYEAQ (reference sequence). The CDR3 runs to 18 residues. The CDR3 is CASSLDGGLAGAQETQYF. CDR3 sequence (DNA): TGTGCTAGCAGCTTAGACGGGGGACTAGCGGGCGCCCAAGAGACCCAGTACTTC.

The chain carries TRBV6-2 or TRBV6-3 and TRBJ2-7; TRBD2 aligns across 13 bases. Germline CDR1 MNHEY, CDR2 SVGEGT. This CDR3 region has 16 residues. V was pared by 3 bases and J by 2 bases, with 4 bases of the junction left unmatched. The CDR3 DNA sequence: TGTGCCAGCAGTTATCACGGACTAGCGGGGGCCTACGAGCAGTACTTC. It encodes CASSYHGLAGAYEQYF.

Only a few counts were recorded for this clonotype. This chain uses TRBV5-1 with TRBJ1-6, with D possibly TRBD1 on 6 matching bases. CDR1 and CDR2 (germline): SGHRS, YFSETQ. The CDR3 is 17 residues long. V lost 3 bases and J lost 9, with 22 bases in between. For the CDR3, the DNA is TGCGCCAGCAGCTCCCCTAGCACCCCGGGACAAGGTTCACCCCTCCACTTT. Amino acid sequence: CASSSPSTPGQGSPLHF.

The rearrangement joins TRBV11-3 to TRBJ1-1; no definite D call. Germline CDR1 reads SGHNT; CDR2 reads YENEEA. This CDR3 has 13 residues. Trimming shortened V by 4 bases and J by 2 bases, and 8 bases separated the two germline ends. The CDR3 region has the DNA TGTGCCAGCAGCTCGGGGATCAACACTGAAGCTTTCTTT. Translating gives CASSSGINTEAFF.

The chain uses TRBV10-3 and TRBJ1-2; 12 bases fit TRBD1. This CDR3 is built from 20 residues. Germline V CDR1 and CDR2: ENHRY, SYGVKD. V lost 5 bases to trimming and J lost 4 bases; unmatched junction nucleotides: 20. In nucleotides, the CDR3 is TGTGCCATCAGTCGTTTCCCCCGCCGGGACAGGGGGCAGGGAGGCTATGGCTACACCTTC. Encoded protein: CAISRFPRRDRGQGGYGYTF.

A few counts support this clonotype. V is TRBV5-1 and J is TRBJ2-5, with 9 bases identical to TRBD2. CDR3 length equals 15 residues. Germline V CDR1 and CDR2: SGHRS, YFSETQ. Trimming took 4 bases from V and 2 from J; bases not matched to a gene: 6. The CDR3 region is CASSLSSGTQETQYF. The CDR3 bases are TGCGCCAGCAGCCTGTCTAGCGGGACTCAAGAGACCCAGTACTTC.

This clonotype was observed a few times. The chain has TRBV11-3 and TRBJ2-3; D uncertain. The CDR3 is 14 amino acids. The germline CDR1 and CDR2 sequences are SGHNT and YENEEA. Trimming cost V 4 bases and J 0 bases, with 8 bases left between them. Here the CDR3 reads CASSSVQSTDTQYF. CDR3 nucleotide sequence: TGTGCCAGCAGCTCCGTGCAGAGCACAGATACGCAGTATTTT. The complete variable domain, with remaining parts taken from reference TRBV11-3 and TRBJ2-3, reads EAGVVQSPRYKIIEKKQPVAFWCNPISGHNTLYWYLQNLGQGPELLIRYENEEAVDDSQLPKDRFSAERLKGVDSTLKIQPAELGDSAVYLCASSSVQSTDTQYFGPGTRLTVL.

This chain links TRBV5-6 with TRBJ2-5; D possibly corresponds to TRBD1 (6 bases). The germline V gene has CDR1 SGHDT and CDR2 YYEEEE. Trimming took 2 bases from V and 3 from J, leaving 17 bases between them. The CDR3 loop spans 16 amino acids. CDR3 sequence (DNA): TGTGCCAGCAGCTTACAGGGTCAGCCCACAAAAGAGACCCAGTACTTC. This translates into CASSLQGQPTKETQYF.

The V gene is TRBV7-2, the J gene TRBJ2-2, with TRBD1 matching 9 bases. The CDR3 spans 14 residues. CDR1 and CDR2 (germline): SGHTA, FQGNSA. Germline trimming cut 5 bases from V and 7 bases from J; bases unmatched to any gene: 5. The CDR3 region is CASSRQGVGGELFF. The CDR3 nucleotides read TGTGCCAGCAGCCGACAGGGGGTTGGCGGGGAGCTGTTTTTT. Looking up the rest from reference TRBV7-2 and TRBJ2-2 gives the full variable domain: GAGVSQSPSNKVTEKGKDVELRCDPISGHTALYWYRQSLGQGLEFLIYFQGNSAPDKSGLPSDRFSAERTGGSVSTLTIQRTQQEDSAVYLCASSRQGVGGELFFGEGSRLTVL.

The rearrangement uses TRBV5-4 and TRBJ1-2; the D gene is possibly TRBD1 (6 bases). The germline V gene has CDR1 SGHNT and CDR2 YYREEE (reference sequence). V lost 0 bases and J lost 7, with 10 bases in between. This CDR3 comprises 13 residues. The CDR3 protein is CASSLAGVGGYTF. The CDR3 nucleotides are TGTGCCAGCAGCTTGGCAGGGGTAGGTGGCTACACCTTC. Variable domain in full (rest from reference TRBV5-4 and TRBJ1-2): ETGVTQSPTHLIKTRGQQVTLRCSSQSGHNTVSWYQQALGQGPQFIFQYYREEENGRGNFPPRFSGLQFPNYSSELNVNALELDDSALYLCASSLAGVGGYTFGSGTRLTVV.

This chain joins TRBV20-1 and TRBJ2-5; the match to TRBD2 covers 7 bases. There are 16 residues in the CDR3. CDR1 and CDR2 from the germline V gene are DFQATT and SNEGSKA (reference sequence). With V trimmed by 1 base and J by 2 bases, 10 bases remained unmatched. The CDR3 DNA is TGCAGTGCTAGAGCCTTTCGGGGGGACTATCAAGAGACCCAGTACTTC. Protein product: CSARAFRGDYQETQYF.

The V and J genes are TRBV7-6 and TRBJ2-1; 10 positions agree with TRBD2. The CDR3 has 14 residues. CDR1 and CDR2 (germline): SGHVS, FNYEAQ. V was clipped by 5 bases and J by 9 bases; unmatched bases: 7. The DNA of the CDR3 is TGTGCCAGCAGCCCCCGACTAGCGGGCTCTGAGCAGTTCTTC. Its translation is CASSPRLAGSEQFF.

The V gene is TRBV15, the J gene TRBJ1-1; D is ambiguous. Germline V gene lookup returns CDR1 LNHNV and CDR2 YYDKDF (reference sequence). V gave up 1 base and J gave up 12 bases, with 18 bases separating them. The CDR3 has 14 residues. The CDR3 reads CATSRVEHRRRTFF. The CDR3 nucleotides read TGTGCCACCAGCAGAGTGGAACACCGTAGGAGGACTTTCTTT. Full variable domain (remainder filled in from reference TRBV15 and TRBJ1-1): DAMVIQNPRYQVTQFGKPVTLSCSQTLNHNVMYWYQQKSSQAPKLLFHYYDKDFNNEADTPDNFQSRRPNTSFCFLDIRSPGLGDTAMYLCATSRVEHRRRTFFGQGTRLTVV.

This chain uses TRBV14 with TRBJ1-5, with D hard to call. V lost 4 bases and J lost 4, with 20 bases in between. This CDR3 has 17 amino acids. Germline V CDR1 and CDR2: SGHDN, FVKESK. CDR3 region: CASSPVSRTPANQPQHF. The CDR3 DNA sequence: TGTGCCAGCAGCCCAGTAAGTCGCACTCCCGCTAATCAGCCCCAGCATTTT.